Each of the 12 T cell receptor beta chains below was sequenced from the same sample in a study of PD-L1 blockade in urothelial cancer. Data came from immunoSEQ multiplex PCR; TCRdb stores just in-frame clones and leaves some out. In the table there are some 97,000 clones, roughly nine tenths of which are singletons. Specimen: PBMCs, collected around atezolizumab (anti-PD-L1) treatment. The origin of the receptors is an elderly woman with urothelial cancer.

The V call is TRBV5-1, the J call TRBJ2-2; D is unclear. The CDR3 is 14 amino acids. Germline loops: CDR1 SGHRS, CDR2 YFSETQ. Trimming left V 0 bases short and J 4 bases short, with 7 bases between. The CDR3 protein is CASSLGEPTGELFF. The CDR3 DNA reads TGCGCCAGCAGCTTGGGCGAACCCACCGGGGAGCTGTTTTTT. The variable domain in full, with the rest retrieved from reference TRBV5-1 and TRBJ2-2, is KAGVTQTPRYLIKTRGQQVTLSCSPISGHRSVSWYQQTPGQGLQFLFEYFSETQRNKGNFPGRFSGRQFSNSRSEMNVSTLELGDSALYLCASSLGEPTGELFFGEGSRLTVL.

In its sample, this clone was seen once. The chain links TRBV9 to TRBJ1-2; 8 positions match TRBD1. The J segment lost 5 bases and the V segment lost 0 bases, leaving 9 bases of the junction unmatched. Germline V gene sequence: CDR1 SGDLS, CDR2 YYNGEE. The CDR3 contains 16 residues. CDR3 bases: TGTGCCAGCAGCGTAGCTACGGCAGGGGGCTGGTATGGCTACACCTTC. It yields the protein CASSVATAGGWYGYTF.

This clone has only one observation. J is TRBJ1-2 and V is TRBV5-8; 7 bases align to TRBD1. Germline values: CDR1 SGHTS, CDR2 YDEGEE. There are 15 residues in the CDR3. The V segment lost 3 bases and the J segment 5 bases; nucleotides outside the gene matches: 10. The chain's CDR3 is CASSSIGGREYGYTF. CDR3 in DNA: TGTGCCAGCAGCTCGATAGGGGGCAGAGAGTATGGCTACACCTTC.

This rearrangement joins TRBV4-1 to TRBJ2-3; TRBD1 matches 8 bases. Per the germline V gene, CDR1 is MGHRA and CDR2 is YSYEKL. The CDR3 loop spans 16 amino acids. Trimming removed 3 bases from V and 2 bases from J; junction bases left unmatched: 7. This CDR3 reads CASSHPRTGNTDTQYF. The CDR3 DNA follows: TGCGCCAGCAGCCATCCCCGGACAGGGAACACAGATACGCAGTATTTT.

The V call is TRBV7-8, the J call TRBJ2-7; 11 nucleotides align to TRBD2. Unmatched junction bases numbered 3, after V lost 8 bases and J lost 0 bases. Germline CDR1 SGHVS, CDR2 FQNEAQ. This CDR3 spans 14 amino acids. The CDR3 coding sequence is TGTGCCAGCGGCCTAGCGGGAGGCTCCTACGAGCAGTACTTC. Translating gives CASGLAGGSYEQYF.

The chain employs TRBV27 and TRBJ2-5; 7 positions match TRBD1. This CDR3 comprises 13 residues. The germline V gene has CDR1 MNHEY and CDR2 SMNVEV (reference sequence). V was clipped by 6 bases and J by 4 bases; unmatched bases: 5. The CDR3 region is CASSPQGLETQYF. In nucleotides, the CDR3 is TGTGCCAGCAGCCCACAGGGGTTAGAGACCCAGTACTTC.

This clone was found once. The CDR3 here is CASSTTGLAGDTQYF. Written as DNA, the CDR3 is TGTGCCAGTAGTACAACGGGACTAGCGGGAGATACGCAGTATTTT. The V gene is TRBV19, the J gene TRBJ2-3, with 12 positions matching TRBD2. The CDR3 is 15 residues long. Germline V lookup: CDR1 LNHDA, CDR2 SQIVND (reference sequence). Germline trimming cut 4 bases from V and 5 bases from J; bases unmatched to any gene: 4. The variable domain in full, completed from reference TRBV19 and TRBJ2-3, reads DGGITQSPKYLFRKEGQNVTLSCEQNLNHDAMYWYRQDPGQGLRLIYYSQIVNDFQKGDIAEGYSVSREKKESFPLTVTSAQKNPTAFYLCASSTTGLAGDTQYFGPGTRLTVL.

This clone was counted once. The chain combines TRBV5-1 with TRBJ2-1, with 9 positions matching TRBD2. V lost 0 bases and J lost 2; bases outside the gene matches: 9. Germline CDR1 SGHRS, CDR2 YFSETQ. There are 18 residues in the CDR3. The DNA of the CDR3 is TGCGCCAGCAGCTTGGGTAGTGGTGTAGCGGGGGCCTACAATGAGCAGTTCTTC. It encodes CASSLGSGVAGAYNEQFF.

The V gene is TRBV30, the J gene TRBJ2-2, with D perhaps TRBD2 (7 bases). The germline CDR1 and CDR2 sequences are GTSNPN and SVGIG (reference sequence). There are 14 residues in the CDR3. Trimming left V 0 bases short and J 6 bases short, with 11 bases between. CDR3 loop: CAWSVYGGPGELFF. As DNA, the CDR3 is TGTGCCTGGAGTGTATACGGGGGGCCCGGGGAGCTGTTTTTT. The entire variable domain, with the rest obtained from reference TRBV30 and TRBJ2-2, is as follows: SQTIHQWPATLVQPVGSPLSLECTVEGTSNPNLYWYRQAAGRGLQLLFYSVGIGQISSEVPQNLSASRPQDRQFILSSKKLLLSDSGFYLCAWSVYGGPGELFFGEGSRLTVL.

The V call is TRBV5-1, the J call TRBJ1-1; TRBD1 might be the D (6 bases). The CDR3 sequence is 12 residues long. CDR1 SGHRS and CDR2 YFSETQ come from the germline V gene. Trimming shortened V by 4 bases and J by 7 bases, and 11 bases separated the two germline ends. CDR3 coding DNA: TGCGCCAGCAGCCCCGGACAGTTTGAAGCTTTCTTT. It is translated as CASSPGQFEAFF.

This CDR3 reads CASSPIVGPGNTIYF. CDR3 sequence (DNA): TGTGCCAGCTCACCAATTGTTGGGCCTGGAAACACCATATATTTT. The chain is built from TRBV18 and TRBJ1-3; D is uncertain. This CDR3 contains 15 residues. Trimming took off 2 bases at V and 2 bases at J, with 10 bases between the two ends. Germline V CDR1 and CDR2: KGHSH, LQKENI.

This CDR3 reads CASSPQHATGNGETQYF. Written as DNA, the CDR3 is TGTGCCAGCAGTCCCCAACATGCCACAGGGAACGGAGAGACCCAGTACTTC. The gene calls are TRBV28 and TRBJ2-5, with TRBD1 as a possible D gene (6 bases). The germline V gene encodes CDR1 MDHEN and CDR2 SYDVKM. The CDR3 spans 17 residues. V lost 5 bases and J lost 4, with 23 bases in between. The full variable domain, completed using reference TRBV28 and TRBJ2-5, is DVKVTQSSRYLVKRTGEKVFLECVQDMDHENMFWYRQDPGLGLRLIYFSYDVKMKEKGDIPEGYSVSREKKERFSLILESASTNQTSMYLCASSPQHATGNGETQYFGPGTRLLVL.